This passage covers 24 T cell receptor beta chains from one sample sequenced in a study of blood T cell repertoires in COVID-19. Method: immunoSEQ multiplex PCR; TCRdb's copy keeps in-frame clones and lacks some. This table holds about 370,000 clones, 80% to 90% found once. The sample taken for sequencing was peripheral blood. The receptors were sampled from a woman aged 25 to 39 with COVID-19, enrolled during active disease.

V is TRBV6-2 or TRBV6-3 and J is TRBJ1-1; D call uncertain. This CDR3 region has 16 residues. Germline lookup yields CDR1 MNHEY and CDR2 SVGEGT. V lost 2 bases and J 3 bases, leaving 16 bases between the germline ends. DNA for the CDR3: TGTGCCAGCAGTTACCTTTTGTGGGAGGCGGACACTGAAGCTTTCTTT. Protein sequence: CASSYLLWEADTEAFF.

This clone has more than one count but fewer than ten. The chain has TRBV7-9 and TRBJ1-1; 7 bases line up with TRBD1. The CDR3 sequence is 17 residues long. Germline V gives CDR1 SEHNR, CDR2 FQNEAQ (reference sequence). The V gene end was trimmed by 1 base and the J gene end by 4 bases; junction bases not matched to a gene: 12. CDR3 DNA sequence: TGTGCCAGCAGCTTAGGCCTATCTGACAGGGTTGGCACTGAAGCTTTCTTT. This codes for CASSLGLSDRVGTEAFF. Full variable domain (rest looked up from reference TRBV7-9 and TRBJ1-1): DTGVSQNPRHKITKRGQNVTFRCDPISEHNRLYWYRQTLGQGPEFLTYFQNEAQLEKSRLLSDRFSAERPKGSFSTLEIQRTEQGDSAMYLCASSLGLSDRVGTEAFFGQGTRLTVV.

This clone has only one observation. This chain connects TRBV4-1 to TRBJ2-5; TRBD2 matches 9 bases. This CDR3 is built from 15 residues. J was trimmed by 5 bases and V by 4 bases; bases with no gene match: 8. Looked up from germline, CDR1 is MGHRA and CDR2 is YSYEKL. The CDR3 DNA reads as TGCGCCAGCAGCCGGGATAGCGGGAGCGAGGAGACCCAGTACTTC. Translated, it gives CASSRDSGSEETQYF.

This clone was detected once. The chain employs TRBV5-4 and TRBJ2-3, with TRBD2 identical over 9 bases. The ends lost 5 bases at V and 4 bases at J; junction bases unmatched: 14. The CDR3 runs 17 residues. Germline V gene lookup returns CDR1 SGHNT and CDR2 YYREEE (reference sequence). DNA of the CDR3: TGTGCCAGCAGGGGGGGGCTAGCGGGGAGCGGGGCAGATACGCAGTATTTT. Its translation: CASRGGLAGSGADTQYF.

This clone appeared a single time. CDR3 protein: CASTVGGSDEQFF. The CDR3 bases are TGCGCCAGCACGGTTGGGGGCTCGGATGAGCAGTTCTTC. The rearrangement joins TRBV5-1 to TRBJ2-1, with D perhaps matching TRBD1 (6 bases). The CDR3 runs 13 residues. V lost 6 bases, J lost 8 bases, and 15 bases lay in between. The V gene's germline CDR1 is SGHRS and CDR2 YFSETQ.

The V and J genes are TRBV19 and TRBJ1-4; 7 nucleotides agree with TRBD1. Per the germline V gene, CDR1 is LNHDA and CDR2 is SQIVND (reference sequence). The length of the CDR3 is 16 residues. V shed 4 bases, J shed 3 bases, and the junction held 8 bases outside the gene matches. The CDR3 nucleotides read TGTGCCAGTAGTACACCACTACAGGGGCCTAATGAAAAACTGTTTTTT. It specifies CASSTPLQGPNEKLFF.

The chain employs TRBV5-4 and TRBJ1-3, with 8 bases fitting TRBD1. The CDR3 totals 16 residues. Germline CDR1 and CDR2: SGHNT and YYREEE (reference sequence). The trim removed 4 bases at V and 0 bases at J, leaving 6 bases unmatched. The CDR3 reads CASSPGTGGSGNTIYF. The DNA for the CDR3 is TGTGCCAGCAGCCCCGGGACAGGAGGCTCTGGAAACACCATATATTTT.

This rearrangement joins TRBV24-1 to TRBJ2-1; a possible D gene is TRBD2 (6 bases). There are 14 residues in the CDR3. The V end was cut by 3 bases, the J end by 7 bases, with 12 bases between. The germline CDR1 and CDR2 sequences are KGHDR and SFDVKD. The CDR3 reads CATSDAARGNEQFF. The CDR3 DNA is TGTGCCACCAGTGATGCGGCGCGGGGAAATGAGCAGTTCTTC.

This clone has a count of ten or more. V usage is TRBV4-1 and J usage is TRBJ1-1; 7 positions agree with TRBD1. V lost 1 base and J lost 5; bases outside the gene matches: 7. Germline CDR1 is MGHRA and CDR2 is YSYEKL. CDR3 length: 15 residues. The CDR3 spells CASSQAITGVTEAFF. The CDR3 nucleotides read TGCGCCAGCAGCCAAGCTATAACAGGGGTTACTGAAGCTTTCTTT.

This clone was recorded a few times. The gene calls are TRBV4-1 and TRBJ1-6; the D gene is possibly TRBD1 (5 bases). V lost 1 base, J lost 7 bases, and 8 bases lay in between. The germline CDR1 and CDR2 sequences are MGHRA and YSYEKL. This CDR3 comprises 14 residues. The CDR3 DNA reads TGCGCCAGCAGCCAAGTAGCAGGGAATTCACCCCTCCACTTT. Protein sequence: CASSQVAGNSPLHF.

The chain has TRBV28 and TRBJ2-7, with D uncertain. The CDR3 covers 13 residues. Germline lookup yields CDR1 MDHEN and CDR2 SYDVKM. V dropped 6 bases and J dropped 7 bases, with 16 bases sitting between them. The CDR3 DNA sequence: TGTGCCAGCAGCACGACTTACGTGGCTGAGCAGTACTTC. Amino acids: CASSTTYVAEQYF.

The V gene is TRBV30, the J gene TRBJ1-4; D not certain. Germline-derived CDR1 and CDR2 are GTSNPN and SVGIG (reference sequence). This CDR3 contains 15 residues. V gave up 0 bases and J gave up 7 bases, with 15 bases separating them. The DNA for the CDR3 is TGTGCCTGGAGTGTACCCGGGAGGTACGGTGAAAAACTGTTTTTT. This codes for CAWSVPGRYGEKLFF.

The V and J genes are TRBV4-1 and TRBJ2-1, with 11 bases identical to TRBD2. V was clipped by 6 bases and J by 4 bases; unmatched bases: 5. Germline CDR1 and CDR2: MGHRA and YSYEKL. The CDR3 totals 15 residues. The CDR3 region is CASSQLAGAYNEQFF. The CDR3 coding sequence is TGCGCCAGCAGTCAACTAGCGGGAGCATACAATGAGCAGTTCTTC.

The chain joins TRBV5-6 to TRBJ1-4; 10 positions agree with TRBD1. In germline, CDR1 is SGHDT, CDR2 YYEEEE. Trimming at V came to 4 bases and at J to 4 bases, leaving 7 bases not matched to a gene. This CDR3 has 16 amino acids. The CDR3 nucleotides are TGTGCCAGCAGCACCGGGACAGGGGCCCGTAATGAAAAACTGTTTTTT. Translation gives CASSTGTGARNEKLFF.

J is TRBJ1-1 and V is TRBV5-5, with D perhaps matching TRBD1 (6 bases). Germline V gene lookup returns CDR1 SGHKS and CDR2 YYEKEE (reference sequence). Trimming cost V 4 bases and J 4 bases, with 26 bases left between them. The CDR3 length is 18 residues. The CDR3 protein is CASSTSTGYAPGGTEAFF. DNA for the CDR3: TGTGCCAGCAGCACTTCGACAGGTTACGCCCCGGGCGGCACTGAAGCTTTCTTT. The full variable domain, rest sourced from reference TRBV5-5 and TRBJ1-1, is DAGVTQSPTHLIKTRGQQVTLRCSPISGHKSVSWYQQVLGQGPQFIFQYYEKEERGRGNFPDRFSARQFPNYSSELNVNALLLGDSALYLCASSTSTGYAPGGTEAFFGQGTRLTVV.

CDR3 protein: CASSYFTGVGEETQYF. CDR3 DNA sequence: TGTGCCAGCAGTTACTTCACCGGGGTCGGAGAAGAGACCCAGTACTTC. The rearrangement joins TRBV6-5 to TRBJ2-5, with a possible D match to TRBD2 (5 bases). Trimming took off 1 base at V and 3 bases at J, with 15 bases between the two ends. The CDR3 is made up of 16 amino acids. Germline V lookup: CDR1 MNHEY, CDR2 SVGAGI.

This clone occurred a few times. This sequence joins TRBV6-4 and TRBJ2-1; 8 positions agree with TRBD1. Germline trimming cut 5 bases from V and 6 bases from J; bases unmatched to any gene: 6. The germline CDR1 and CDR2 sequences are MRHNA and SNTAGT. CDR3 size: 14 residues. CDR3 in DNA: TGTGCCAGCAGTACGGACAGGGAAAGCAATGAGCAGTTCTTC. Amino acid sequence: CASSTDRESNEQFF.

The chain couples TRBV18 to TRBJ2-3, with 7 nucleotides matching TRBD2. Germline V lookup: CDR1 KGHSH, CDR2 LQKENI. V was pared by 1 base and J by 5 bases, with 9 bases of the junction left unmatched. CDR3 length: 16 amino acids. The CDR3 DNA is TGTGCCAGCTCACCACAAGCGGGGCCCCCGGTAGATACGCAGTATTTT. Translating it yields CASSPQAGPPVDTQYF.

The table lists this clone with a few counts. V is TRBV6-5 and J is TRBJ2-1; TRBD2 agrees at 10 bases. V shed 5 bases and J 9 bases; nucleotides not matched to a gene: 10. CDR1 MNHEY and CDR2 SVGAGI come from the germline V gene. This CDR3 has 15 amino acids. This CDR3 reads CASSQRAGGRAEQFF. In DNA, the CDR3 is TGTGCCAGCAGTCAAAGAGCGGGGGGGCGCGCTGAGCAGTTCTTC.

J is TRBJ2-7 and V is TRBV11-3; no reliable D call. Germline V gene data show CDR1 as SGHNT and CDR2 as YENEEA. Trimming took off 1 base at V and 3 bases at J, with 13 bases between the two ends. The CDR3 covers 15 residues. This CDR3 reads CASSLGAGESYEQYF. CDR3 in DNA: TGTGCCAGCAGCTTAGGGGCAGGCGAAAGCTACGAGCAGTACTTC.

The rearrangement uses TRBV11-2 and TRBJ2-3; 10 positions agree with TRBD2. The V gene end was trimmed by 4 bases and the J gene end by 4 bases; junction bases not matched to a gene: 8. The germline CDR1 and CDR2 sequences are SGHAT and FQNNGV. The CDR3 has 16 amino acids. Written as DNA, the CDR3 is TGTGCCAGCAGCTACGGGACTAGCGTTGTTCCAGATACGCAGTATTTT. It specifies CASSYGTSVVPDTQYF.

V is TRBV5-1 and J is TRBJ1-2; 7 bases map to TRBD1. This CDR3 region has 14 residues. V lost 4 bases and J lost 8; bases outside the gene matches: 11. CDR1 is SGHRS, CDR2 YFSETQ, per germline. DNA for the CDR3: TGCGCCAGCAGCCTCTCGGTTACAGGGGACGGCTACACCTTC. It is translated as CASSLSVTGDGYTF. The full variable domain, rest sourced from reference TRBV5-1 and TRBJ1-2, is KAGVTQTPRYLIKTRGQQVTLSCSPISGHRSVSWYQQTPGQGLQFLFEYFSETQRNKGNFPGRFSGRQFSNSRSEMNVSTLELGDSALYLCASSLSVTGDGYTFGSGTRLTVV.

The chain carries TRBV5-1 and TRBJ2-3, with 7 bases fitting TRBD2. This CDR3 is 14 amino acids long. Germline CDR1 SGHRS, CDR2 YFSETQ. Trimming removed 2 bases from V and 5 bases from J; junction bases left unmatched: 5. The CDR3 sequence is CASSLGLVGDTQYF. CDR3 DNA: TGCGCCAGCAGCTTAGGACTAGTAGGAGATACGCAGTATTTT.

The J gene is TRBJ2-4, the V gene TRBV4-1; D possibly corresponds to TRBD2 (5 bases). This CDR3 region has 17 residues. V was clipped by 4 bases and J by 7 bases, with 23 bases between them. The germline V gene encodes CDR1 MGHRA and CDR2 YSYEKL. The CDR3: CASSPQIGMYLTNIQYF. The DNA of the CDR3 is TGCGCCAGCAGCCCCCAGATCGGGATGTACCTAACGAACATTCAGTACTTC.